The sequence of this T cell receptor beta chain was determined in a study of blood T cells in healthy people across ages (dated by TCRdb to between 2014 and 2017). With respect to the entire study: In model experiments, template switching captured roughly one uniquely barcoded TCR beta cDNA molecule for every two T cells. Age-related changes in TCR beta repertoire diversity were measured in the study by deep sequencing normalized with unique cDNA molecular identifiers. The donors were divided into four age groups: young (average around 15 years), middle-aged (about 40), aged (roughly 60) and long-lived (approximately 74). To avoid experimental bias, donors of different ages were spread randomly across the sequencing lanes. For two donors (one aged 18 to 30 and one aged 80 or older), the study analyzed two additional independent replicas of 1 million unique cDNA reads from the same blood draw.

The library was produced with 5' RACE. TCRdb records Illumina HiSeq 2500 as the sequencer. The second PCR ran for roughly 7 to 12 cycles and used a J-beta primer mix along with a sample-barcoded 5' primer. A template-switch 5' adaptor carrying 12 random nucleotides introduced a unique molecular identifier onto each TCR beta cDNA molecule. Each sample yielded at least 3 million CDR3-containing paired-end reads. All of the RNA was converted into first-strand cDNA using the Mint cDNA synthesis kit, with a TRBC-specific oligonucleotide serving as the primer. After uracil-DNA glycosylase treatment, a first 18-cycle PCR used universal primers M1SS and BC2_uni_R on all cDNA. The paper's processing steps were these. Normalization of each sample was performed by random selection of 1 million high-quality reads, each carrying a distinct molecular identifier. Reads sharing molecular identifiers were discarded rather than binned into consensus sequences. MiTCR, set to a Q25 quality threshold and the strictest error-elimination algorithm, was used for CDR3 identification, clonotype clustering and error correction. Lower-bound total TCR beta diversity was estimated with a nonparametric unseen species model using Euler transformation. Using fastp trimming at Q25 and MiXCR clonotype assembly, TCRdb reanalyzed the public sequencing data and kept in-frame beta chains. Rows are combined by CDR3 protein, so each entry shows the most common genes and DNA. TCRdb, rather than the study authors, made the V and J calls. The sample yields 650,000 to 700,000 distinct CDR3 sequences; roughly 32% were counted once. The ten largest clones add up to just over 15% of the sample.

The donors were roughly 39 Caucasian individuals from Russia, aged about 6 to 95 years, who were systemically healthy. Each donor gave about 11 milliliters of peripheral blood, drawn into EDTA-treated Vacutainer tubes. PBMCs were isolated by Ficoll-Paque density-gradient centrifugation, with at least 6 million obtained per sample. Total RNA was extracted from PBMCs with Trizol reagent, with at least 6 micrograms obtained per sample. For every donor, flow cytometry on a PBMC aliquot measured the percentage of naive CD45RAhigh/CD27high T cells. This clonotype has ten or more counts. No antigen is known for it. There are no base qualities to consult, and no much larger clone falls within one base. V gives up 6 bases and J gives up 0 bases, and the segment between their germline ends measures 14 bases. Via the germline V gene, CDR1 is SGHVS and CDR2 FQNEAQ. Its CDR3 holds 16 amino acids, cysteine through phenylalanine. The DNA shown is the 48-base CDR3, in frame from base 1.

Findings and caveats that apply to the study as a whole: Estimates of total diversity based on one million sequenced T cells were regarded as lower bounds and as underestimates. Observed TCR beta diversity correlated strongly with the percentage of naive T cells measured by flow cytometry. Because profiling used bulk unsorted PBMCs, naive and antigen-experienced compartments could not be compared conclusively. Compared with the aged group, more naive CD4+ T cells, fewer expanded clones and increased TCR diversity were shown by the long-lived group, suggesting age selection. As age increased, observed TCR beta diversity per million T cells dropped in a roughly linear way, and a significant reduction was already evident by age about 40. Because the CMV infection status of the donors was unknown, age-related changes in expanded clonotypes may potentially have been confounded.

Source material: blood. In this chain, TRBV7-8 is recombined with TRBJ1-4; TRBD1 is a possible D gene, resting on 6 matching bases. This TCR came from a woman older than 75 in good health. Donor details come from another sample of the same person, matched by shared clones. The sequenced DNA: TGTGCCAGCAGTTTTCTACAGGGTGCAACTAATGAAAAACTGTTTTTT. This translates into CASSFLQGATNEKLFF.